This T cell receptor beta chain appears in the sequencing data of a study of cytomegalovirus exposure and HLA in healthy donors. Broader study findings: Per a prior analysis, the majority of TCR beta V segments were productive roughly 87% or roughly 30% of the time.

Per germline, CDR1 SEHNR and CDR2 FQNEAQ (reference sequence). The CDR3 extends over 16 amino acids. The junction had 10 bases not matched to a gene; V was cut back by 6 bases and J by 5 bases. For this clone: Its antigen is as yet unknown.

The PCR used 60 Vbeta and 13 Jbeta primers. The protocol was immunoSEQ multiplex PCR, while the TCRdb copy is restricted to in-frame clones and leaves out a portion. The table has about 200,000 clones, more than 65% seen once. The receptor was isolated from a man aged 18 to 35 in good health and CMV-seronegative. The chain employs TRBV7-9 and TRBJ1-1; TRBD1 matches 12 bases. The source material was PBMCs. The CDR3 loop reads CASRPPGTGGRTEAFF. As DNA, the CDR3 is TGTGCCAGCAGACCTCCCGGGACAGGGGGCCGAACTGAAGCTTTCTTT.